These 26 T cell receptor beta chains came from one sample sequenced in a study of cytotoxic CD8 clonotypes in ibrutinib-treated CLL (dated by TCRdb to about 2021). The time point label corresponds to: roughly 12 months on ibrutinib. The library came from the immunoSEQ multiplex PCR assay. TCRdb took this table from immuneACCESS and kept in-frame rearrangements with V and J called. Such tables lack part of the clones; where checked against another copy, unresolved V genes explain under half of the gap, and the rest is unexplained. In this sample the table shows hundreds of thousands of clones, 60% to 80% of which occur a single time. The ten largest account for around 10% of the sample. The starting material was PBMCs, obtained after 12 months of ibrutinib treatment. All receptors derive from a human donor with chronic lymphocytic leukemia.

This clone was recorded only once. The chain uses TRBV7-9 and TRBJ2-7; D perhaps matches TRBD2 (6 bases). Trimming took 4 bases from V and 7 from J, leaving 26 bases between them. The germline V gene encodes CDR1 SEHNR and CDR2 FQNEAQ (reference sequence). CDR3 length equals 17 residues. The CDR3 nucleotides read TGTGCCAGCAGCTCTTTACTTTTCGGGAGCGCCTTACGGGAGCAGTACTTC. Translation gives CASSSLLFGSALREQYF.

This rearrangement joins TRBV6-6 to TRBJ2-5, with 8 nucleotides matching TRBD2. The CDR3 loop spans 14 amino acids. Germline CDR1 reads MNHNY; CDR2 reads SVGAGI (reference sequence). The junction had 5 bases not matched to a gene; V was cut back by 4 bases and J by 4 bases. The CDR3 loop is CASSSPGGAETQYF. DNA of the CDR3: TGTGCCAGCAGTTCACCCGGGGGGGCAGAGACCCAGTACTTC.

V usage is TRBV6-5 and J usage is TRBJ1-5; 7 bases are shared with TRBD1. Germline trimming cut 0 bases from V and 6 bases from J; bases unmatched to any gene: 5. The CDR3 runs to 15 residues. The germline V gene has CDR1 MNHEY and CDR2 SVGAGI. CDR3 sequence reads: CASSYSSAGGQPQHF. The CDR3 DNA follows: TGTGCCAGCAGTTACTCGAGCGCAGGGGGTCAGCCCCAGCATTTT.

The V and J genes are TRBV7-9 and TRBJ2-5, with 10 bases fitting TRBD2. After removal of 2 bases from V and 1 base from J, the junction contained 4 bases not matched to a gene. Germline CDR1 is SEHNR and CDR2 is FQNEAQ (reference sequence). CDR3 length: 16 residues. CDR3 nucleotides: TGTGCCAGCAGCTTACGGCTAGCGGGGGCCCAAGAGACCCAGTACTTC. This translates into CASSLRLAGAQETQYF.

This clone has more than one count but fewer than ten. The CDR3 is CASSSIARRINYGYTF. The CDR3 DNA reads TGTGCCAGCAGCTCGATCGCCAGGCGAATTAACTATGGCTACACCTTC. The chain uses TRBV11-2 and TRBJ1-2; no firm D call. Germline CDR1 SGHAT, CDR2 FQNNGV. Trimming shortened V by 4 bases and J by 1 base, and 16 bases separated the two germline ends. The CDR3 consists of 16 residues.

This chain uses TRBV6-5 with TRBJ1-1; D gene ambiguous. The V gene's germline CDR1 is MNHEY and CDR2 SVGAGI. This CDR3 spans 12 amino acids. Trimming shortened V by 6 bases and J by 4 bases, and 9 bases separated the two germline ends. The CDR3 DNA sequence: TGTGCCAGCAGAGAGCGGACCACTGAAGCTTTCTTT. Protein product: CASRERTTEAFF.

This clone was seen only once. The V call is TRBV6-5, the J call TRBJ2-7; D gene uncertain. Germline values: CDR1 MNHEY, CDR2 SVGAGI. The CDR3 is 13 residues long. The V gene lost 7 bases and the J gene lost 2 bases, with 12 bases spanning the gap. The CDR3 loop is CASTQTVTYEQYF. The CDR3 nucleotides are TGTGCCAGCACCCAAACGGTCACCTACGAGCAGTACTTC.

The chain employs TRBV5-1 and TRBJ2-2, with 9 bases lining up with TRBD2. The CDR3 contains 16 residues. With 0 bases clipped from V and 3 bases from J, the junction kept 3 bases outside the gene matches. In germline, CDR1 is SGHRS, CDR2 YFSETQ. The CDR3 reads CASSLVSGSDTGELFF. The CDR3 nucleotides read TGCGCCAGCAGCTTGGTTAGCGGGAGCGACACCGGGGAGCTGTTTTTT. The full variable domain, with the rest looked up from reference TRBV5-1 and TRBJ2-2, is KAGVTQTPRYLIKTRGQQVTLSCSPISGHRSVSWYQQTPGQGLQFLFEYFSETQRNKGNFPGRFSGRQFSNSRSEMNVSTLELGDSALYLCASSLVSGSDTGELFFGEGSRLTVL.

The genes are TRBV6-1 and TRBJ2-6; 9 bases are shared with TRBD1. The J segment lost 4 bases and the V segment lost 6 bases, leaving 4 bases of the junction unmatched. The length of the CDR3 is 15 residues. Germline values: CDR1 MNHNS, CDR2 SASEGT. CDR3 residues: CASRTGGSGANVLTF. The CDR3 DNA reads TGTGCCAGCAGGACAGGGGGATCCGGGGCCAACGTCCTGACTTTC.

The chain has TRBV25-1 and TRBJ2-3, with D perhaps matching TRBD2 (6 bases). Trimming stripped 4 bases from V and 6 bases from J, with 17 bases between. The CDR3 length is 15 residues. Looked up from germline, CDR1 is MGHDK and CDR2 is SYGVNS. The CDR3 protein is CASSARPGASDTQYF. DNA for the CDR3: TGTGCCAGCAGTGCCAGGCCGGGAGCTTCGGATACGCAGTATTTT.

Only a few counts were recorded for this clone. CDR3 in amino acids: CASSLVGETNEKLFF. The CDR3 DNA sequence: TGTGCCAGCAGCTTAGTCGGGGAAACTAATGAAAAACTGTTTTTT. This chain joins TRBV7-6 and TRBJ1-4; D not resolved. Trimming shortened V by 1 base and J by 1 base, and 7 bases separated the two germline ends. The CDR3 totals 15 residues. Germline assignment: CDR1 SGHVS and CDR2 FNYEAQ.

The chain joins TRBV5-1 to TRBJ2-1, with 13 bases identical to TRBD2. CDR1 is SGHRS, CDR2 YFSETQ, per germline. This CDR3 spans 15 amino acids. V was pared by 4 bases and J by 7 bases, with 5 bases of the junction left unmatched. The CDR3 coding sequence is TGCGCCAGCAGCCGCAGGACTAGCGGGGGTAATGAGCAGTTCTTC. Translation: CASSRRTSGGNEQFF.

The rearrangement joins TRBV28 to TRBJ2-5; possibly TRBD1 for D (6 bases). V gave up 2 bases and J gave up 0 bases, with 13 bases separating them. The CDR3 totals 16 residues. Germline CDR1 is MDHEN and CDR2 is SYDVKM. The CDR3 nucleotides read TGTGCCAGCAGTTTAGGGGGCAGGGGTCACCAAGAGACCCAGTACTTC. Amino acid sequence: CASSLGGRGHQETQYF.

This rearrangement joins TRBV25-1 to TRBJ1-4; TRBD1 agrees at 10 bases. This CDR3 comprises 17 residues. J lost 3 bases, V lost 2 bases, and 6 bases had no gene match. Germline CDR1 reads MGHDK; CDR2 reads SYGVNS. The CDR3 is CASSEKGQGYANEKLFF. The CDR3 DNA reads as TGTGCCAGCAGTGAAAAGGGACAGGGGTATGCTAATGAAAAACTGTTTTTT.

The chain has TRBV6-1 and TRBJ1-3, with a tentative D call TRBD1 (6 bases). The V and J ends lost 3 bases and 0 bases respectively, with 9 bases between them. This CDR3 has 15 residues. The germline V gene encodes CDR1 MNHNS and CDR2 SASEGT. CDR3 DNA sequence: TGTGCCAGCAGTGAGGGGGCCTCCTCTGGAAACACCATATATTTT. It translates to CASSEGASSGNTIYF.

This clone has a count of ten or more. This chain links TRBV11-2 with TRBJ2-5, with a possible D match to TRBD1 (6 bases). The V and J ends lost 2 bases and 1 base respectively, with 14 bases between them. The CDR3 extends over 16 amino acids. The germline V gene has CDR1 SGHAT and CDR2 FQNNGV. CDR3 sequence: CASSLRGFRGQETQYF. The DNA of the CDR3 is TGTGCCAGCAGCTTAAGGGGATTCAGGGGCCAAGAGACCCAGTACTTC.

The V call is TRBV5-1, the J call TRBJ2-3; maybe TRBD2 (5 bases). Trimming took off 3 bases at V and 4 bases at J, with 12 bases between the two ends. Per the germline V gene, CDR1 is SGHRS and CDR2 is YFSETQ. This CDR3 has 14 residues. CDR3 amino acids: CASSSGSSSDTQYF. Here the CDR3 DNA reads TGCGCCAGCAGCTCGGGAAGCTCTTCAGATACGCAGTATTTT.

CDR3: CASRDGSGSYNEQFF. CDR3 DNA: TGTGCCAGCCGGGACGGCAGCGGCTCCTACAATGAGCAGTTCTTC. The chain joins TRBV5-8 to TRBJ2-1, with D perhaps matching TRBD1 or TRBD2 (5 bases each). CDR1 is SGHTS, CDR2 YDEGEE, per germline. The CDR3 totals 15 residues. V lost 7 bases and J lost 0, with 14 bases in between. Based on the CDR3 plus reference TRBV5-8 and TRBJ2-1, the full variable domain is EAGVTQSPTHLIKTRGQQATLRCSPISGHTSVYWYQQALGLGLQFLLWYDEGEERNRGNFPPRFSGRQFPNYSSELNVNALELEDSALYLCASRDGSGSYNEQFFGPGTRLTVL.

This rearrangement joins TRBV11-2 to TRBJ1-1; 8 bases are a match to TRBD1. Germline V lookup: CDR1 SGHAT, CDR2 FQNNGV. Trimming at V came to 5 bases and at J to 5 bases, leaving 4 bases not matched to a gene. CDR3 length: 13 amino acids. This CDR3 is CASSPTGGTEAFF. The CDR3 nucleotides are TGTGCCAGCAGCCCCACAGGGGGTACTGAAGCTTTCTTT.

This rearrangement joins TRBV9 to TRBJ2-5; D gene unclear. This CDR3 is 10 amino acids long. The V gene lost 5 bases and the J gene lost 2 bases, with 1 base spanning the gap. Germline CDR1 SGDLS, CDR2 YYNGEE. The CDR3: CASSQETQYF. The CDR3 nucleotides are TGTGCCAGCAGTCAAGAGACCCAGTACTTC.

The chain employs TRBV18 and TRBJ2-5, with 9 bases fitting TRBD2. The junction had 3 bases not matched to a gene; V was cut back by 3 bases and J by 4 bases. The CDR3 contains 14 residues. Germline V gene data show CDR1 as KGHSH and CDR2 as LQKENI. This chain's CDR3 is CASSPPGLAETQYF. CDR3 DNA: TGTGCCAGCTCACCTCCGGGACTAGCAGAGACCCAGTACTTC.

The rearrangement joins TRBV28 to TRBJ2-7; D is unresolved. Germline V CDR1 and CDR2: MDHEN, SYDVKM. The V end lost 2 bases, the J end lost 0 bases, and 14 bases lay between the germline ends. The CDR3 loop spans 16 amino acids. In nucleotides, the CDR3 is TGTGCCAGCAGTTTAAAGGGTACTATTAGCTCCTACGAGCAGTACTTC. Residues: CASSLKGTISSYEQYF.

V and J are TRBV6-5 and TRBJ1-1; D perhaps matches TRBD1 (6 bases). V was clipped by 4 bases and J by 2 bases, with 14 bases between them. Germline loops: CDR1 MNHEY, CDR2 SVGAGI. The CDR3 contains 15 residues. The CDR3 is CASSFSQGLNTEAFF. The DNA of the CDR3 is TGTGCCAGCAGTTTTTCTCAGGGGCTCAACACTGAAGCTTTCTTT.

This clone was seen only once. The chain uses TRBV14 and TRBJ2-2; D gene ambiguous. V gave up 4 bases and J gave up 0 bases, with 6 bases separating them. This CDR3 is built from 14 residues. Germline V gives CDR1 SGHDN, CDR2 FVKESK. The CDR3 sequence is CASSPSSNTGELFF. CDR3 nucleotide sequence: TGTGCCAGCAGCCCCAGTTCGAACACCGGGGAGCTGTTTTTT. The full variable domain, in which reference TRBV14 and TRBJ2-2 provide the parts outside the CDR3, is EAGVTQFPSHSVIEKGQTVTLRCDPISGHDNLYWYRRVMGKEIKFLLHFVKESKQDESGMPNNRFLAERTGGTYSTLKVQPAELEDSGVYFCASSPSSNTGELFFGEGSRLTVL.

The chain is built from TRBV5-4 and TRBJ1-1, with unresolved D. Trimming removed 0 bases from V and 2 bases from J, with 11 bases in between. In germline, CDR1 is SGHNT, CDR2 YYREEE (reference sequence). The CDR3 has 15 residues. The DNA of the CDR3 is TGTGCCAGCAGCTTGGCGGGCAGTTTAAACACTGAAGCTTTCTTT. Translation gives CASSLAGSLNTEAFF.

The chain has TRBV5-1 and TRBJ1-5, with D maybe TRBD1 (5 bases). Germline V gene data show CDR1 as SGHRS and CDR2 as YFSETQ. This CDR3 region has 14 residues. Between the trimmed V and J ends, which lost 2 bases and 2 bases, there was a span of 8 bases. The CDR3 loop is CASSFTGGNQPQHF. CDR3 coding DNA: TGCGCCAGCAGCTTTACAGGAGGCAATCAGCCCCAGCATTTT.